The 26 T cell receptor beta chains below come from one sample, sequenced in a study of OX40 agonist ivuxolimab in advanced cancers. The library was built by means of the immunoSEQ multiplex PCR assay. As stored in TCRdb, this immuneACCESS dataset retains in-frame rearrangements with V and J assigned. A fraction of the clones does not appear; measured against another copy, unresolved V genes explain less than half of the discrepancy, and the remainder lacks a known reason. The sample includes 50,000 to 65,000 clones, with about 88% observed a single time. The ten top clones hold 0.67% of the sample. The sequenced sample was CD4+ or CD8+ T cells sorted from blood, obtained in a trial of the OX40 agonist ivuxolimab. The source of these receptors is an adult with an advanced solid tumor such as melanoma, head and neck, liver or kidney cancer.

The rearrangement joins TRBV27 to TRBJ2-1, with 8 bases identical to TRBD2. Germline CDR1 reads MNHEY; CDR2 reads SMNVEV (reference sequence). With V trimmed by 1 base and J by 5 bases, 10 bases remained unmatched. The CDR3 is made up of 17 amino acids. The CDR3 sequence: CASSLFGAGGLNNEQFF. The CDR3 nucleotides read TGTGCCAGCAGTTTATTCGGGGCGGGAGGTCTAAACAATGAGCAGTTCTTC.

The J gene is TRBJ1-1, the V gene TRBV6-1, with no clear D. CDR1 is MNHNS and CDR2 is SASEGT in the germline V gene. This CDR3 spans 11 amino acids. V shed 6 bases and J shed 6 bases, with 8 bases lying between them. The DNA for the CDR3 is TGTGCCAGCAGCAGAGGCGCTGAAGCTTTCTTT. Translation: CASSRGAEAFF.

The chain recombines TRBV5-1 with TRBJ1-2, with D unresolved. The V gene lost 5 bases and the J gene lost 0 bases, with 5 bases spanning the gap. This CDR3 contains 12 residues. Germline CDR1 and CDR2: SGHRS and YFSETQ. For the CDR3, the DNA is TGCGCCAGCAGTCATCCTAACTATGGCTACACCTTC. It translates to CASSHPNYGYTF.

DNA for the CDR3: TGTGCCAGCAGGCCCACTAGTGTCGGTACGCAGTATTTT. Its protein product is CASRPTSVGTQYF. This chain links TRBV6-1 with TRBJ2-3; D perhaps matches TRBD2 (5 bases). This CDR3 spans 13 amino acids. Germline V lookup: CDR1 MNHNS, CDR2 SASEGT. Deletions cut 6 bases from V and 8 bases from J, with 15 bases between.

The CDR3 DNA follows: TGTGCCAGCAGCTTCCCCTCTGACGGGGAGCTGTTTTTT. Its translation is CASSFPSDGELFF. The chain links TRBV5-6 to TRBJ2-2; D is unresolved. This CDR3 is built from 13 residues. Germline values: CDR1 SGHDT, CDR2 YYEEEE. Trimming stripped 2 bases from V and 7 bases from J, with 9 bases between.

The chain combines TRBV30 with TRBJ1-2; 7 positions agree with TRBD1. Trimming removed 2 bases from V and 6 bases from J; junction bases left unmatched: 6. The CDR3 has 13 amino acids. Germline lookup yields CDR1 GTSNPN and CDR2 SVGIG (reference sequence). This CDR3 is CAWSSTGADGYTF. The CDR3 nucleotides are TGTGCCTGGAGTTCTACAGGGGCGGATGGCTACACCTTC.

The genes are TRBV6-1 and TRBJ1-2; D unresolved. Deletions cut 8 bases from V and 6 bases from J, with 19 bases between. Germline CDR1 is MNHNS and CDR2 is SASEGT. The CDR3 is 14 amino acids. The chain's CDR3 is CASLAAPLFDGYTF. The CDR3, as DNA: TGTGCCAGCCTTGCCGCCCCCCTGTTTGATGGCTACACCTTC.

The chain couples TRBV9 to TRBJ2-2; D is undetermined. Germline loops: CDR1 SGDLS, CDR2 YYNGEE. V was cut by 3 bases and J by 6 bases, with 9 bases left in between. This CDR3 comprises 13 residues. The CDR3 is CASSGPSAGELFF. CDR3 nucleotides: TGTGCCAGCAGCGGCCCATCGGCCGGGGAGCTGTTTTTT. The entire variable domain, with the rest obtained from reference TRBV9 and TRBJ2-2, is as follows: DSGVTQTPKHLITATGQRVTLRCSPRSGDLSVYWYQQSLDQGLQFLIQYYNGEERAKGNILERFSAQQFPDLHSELNLSSLELGDSALYFCASSGPSAGELFFGEGSRLTVL.

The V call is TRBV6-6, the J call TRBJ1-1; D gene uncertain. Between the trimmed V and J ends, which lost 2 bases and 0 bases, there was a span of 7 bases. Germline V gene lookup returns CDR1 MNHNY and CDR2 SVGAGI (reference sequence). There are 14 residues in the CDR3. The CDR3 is CASSYTVMNTEAFF. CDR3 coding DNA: TGTGCCAGCAGTTACACGGTGATGAACACTGAAGCTTTCTTT.

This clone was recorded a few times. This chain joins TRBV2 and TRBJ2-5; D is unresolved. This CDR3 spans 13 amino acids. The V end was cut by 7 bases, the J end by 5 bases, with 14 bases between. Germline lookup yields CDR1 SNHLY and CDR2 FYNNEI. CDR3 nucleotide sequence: TGTGCCAGCAACCCCACACGGCGGGAGACCCAGTACTTC. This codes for CASNPTRRETQYF.

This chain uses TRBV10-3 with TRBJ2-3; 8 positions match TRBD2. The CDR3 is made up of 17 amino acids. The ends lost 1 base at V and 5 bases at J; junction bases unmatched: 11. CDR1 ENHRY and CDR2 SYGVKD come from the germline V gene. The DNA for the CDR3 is TGTGCCATCAGTGAGTTCTCCACGGGAGGGCCGGGAGATACGCAGTATTTT. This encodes CAISEFSTGGPGDTQYF.

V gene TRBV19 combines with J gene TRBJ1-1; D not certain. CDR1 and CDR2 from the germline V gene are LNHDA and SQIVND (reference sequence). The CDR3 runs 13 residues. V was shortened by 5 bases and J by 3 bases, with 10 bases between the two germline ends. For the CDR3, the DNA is TGTGCCAGTAGTGGCACCGCTGACACTGAAGCTTTCTTT. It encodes CASSGTADTEAFF.

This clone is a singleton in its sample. The CDR3 nucleotides read TGTGCCAGCAGTCAGGACAGGGGACATCAGCCCCAGCATTTT. As protein: CASSQDRGHQPQHF. The chain has TRBV6-5 and TRBJ1-5; 9 positions agree with TRBD1. The CDR3 extends over 14 amino acids. The junction had 4 bases not matched to a gene; V was cut back by 5 bases and J by 5 bases. CDR1 and CDR2 (germline): MNHEY, SVGAGI.

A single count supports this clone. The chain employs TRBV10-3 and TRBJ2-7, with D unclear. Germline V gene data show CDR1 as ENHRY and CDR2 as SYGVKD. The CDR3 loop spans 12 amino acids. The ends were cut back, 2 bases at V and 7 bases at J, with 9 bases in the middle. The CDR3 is CAISEGVGEQYF. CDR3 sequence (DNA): TGTGCCATCAGTGAGGGGGTAGGAGAGCAGTACTTC.

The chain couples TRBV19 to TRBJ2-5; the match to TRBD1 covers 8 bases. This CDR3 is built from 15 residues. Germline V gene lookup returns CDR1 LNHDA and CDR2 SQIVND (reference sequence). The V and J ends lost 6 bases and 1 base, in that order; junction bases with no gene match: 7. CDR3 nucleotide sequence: TGTGCCAGTAGGAGGACAGGGTCCATCCAAGAGACCCAGTACTTC. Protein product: CASRRTGSIQETQYF.

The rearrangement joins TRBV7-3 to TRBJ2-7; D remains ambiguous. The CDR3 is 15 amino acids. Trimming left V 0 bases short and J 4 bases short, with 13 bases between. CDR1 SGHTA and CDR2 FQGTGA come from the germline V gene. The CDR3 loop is CASSLTVGSQYEQYF. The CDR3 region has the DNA TGTGCCAGCAGCTTAACTGTTGGTTCCCAGTACGAGCAGTACTTC. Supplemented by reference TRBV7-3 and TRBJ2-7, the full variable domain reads GAGVSQTPSNKVTEKGKYVELRCDPISGHTALYWYRQSLGQGPEFLIYFQGTGAADDSGLPNDRFFAVRPEGSVSTLKIQRTERGDSAVYLCASSLTVGSQYEQYFGPGTRLTVT.

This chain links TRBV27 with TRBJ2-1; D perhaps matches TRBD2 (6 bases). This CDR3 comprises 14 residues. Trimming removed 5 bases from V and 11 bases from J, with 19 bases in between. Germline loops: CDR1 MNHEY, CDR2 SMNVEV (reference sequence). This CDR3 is CASSPPFERAKQFF. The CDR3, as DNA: TGTGCCAGCAGTCCCCCGTTTGAGCGGGCAAAGCAGTTCTTC.

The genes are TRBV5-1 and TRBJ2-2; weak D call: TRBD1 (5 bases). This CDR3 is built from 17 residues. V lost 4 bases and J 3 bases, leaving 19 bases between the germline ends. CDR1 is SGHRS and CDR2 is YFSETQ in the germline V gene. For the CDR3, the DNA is TGCGCCAGCAGCCAGGGTCTCTGGGGCGCGGACACCGGGGAGCTGTTTTTT. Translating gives CASSQGLWGADTGELFF.

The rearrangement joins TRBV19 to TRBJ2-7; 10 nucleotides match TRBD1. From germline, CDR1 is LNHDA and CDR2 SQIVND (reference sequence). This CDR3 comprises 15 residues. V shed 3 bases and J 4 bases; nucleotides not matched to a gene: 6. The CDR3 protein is CASSIGDRGPYEQYF. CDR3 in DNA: TGTGCCAGTAGTATCGGGGACAGGGGCCCATACGAGCAGTACTTC.

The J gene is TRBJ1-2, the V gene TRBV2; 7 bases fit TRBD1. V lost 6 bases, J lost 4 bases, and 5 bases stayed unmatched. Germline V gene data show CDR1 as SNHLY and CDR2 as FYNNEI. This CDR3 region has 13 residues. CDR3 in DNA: TGTGCCAGCAGCCGACAGGGTTCCTATGGCTACACCTTC. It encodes CASSRQGSYGYTF.

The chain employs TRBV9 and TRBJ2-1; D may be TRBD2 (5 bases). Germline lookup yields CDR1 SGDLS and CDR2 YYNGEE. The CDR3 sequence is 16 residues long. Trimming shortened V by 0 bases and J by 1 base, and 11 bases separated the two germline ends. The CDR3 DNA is TGTGCCAGCAGCGTAGTCGGAGGCGCGTCCTACAATGAGCAGTTCTTC. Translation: CASSVVGGASYNEQFF.

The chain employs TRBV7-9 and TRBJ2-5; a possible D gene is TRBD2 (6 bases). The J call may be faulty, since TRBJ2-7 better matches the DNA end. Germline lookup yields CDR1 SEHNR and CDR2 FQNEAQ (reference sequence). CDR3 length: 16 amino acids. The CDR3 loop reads CASSGVGGRGPYEQYF. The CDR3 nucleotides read TGTGCCAGCAGCGGAGTTGGAGGGAGAGGGCCCTACGAGCAGTACTTC.

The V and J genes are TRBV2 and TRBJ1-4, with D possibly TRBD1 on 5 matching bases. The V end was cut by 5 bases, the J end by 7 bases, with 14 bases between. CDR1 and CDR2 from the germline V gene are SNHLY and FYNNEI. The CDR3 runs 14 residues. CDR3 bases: TGTGCCAGCAGTTTTCTAATGGGGGGTGAAAAACTGTTTTTT. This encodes CASSFLMGGEKLFF.

CDR3 DNA sequence: TGTGCCTGGATCAAAACCCCTCTGGGGGACACTGAAGCTTTCTTT. Protein: CAWIKTPLGDTEAFF. The chain is built from TRBV30 and TRBJ1-1; tentative D call: TRBD1 (5 bases). Germline assignment: CDR1 GTSNPN and CDR2 SVGIG (reference sequence). The CDR3 spans 15 residues. Trimming took 4 bases from V and 3 from J, leaving 18 bases between them.

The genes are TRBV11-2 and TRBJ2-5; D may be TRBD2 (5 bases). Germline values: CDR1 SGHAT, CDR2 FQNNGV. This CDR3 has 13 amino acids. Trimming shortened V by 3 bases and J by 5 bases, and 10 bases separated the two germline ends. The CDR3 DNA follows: TGTGCCAGCAGCTTTGAGGGCCGGGAGACCCAGTACTTC. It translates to CASSFEGRETQYF. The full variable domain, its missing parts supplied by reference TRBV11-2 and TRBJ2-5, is EAGVAQSPRYKIIEKRQSVAFWCNPISGHATLYWYQQILGQGPKLLIQFQNNGVVDDSQLPKDRFSAERLKGVDSTLKIQPAKLEDSAVYLCASSFEGRETQYFGPGTRLLVL.

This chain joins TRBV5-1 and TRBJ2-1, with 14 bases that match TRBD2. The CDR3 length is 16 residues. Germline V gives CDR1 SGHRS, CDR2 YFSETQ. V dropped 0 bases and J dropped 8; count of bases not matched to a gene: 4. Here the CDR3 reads CASSLVGTSGSYEQFF. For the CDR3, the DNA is TGCGCCAGCAGCTTGGTGGGGACTAGCGGGAGCTATGAGCAGTTCTTC.